What follows is one T cell receptor (beta chain) and its context. The sample originates from a study of blood T cell repertoires in COVID-19. The overall study: From T cells, B-cell-depleted T cells, or PBMCs came the material, which was cDNA or gDNA.

Enrollment of patients from Seattle took place during active infection, with longitudinal follow-up. The V and J ends lost 8 bases and 4 bases, in that order; junction bases with no gene match: 8. The CDR3 is 14 residues long. Germline V gene sequence: CDR1 MNHEY, CDR2 SMNVEV (reference sequence). Method: immunoSEQ multiplex PCR; TCRdb's copy keeps in-frame clones and lacks some. The sample shows 160,000 or so clones, over 85% of them seen only once. The TCR comes from a woman aged 55-70 years with COVID-19, enrolled during active disease. This chain connects TRBV27 to TRBJ2-7; 10 bases are shared with TRBD1. The sequenced sample was peripheral blood. CDR3 in amino acids: CASSPAGQGYEQYF. The CDR3 bases are TGTGCCAGCTCCCCCGCGGGACAGGGGTACGAGCAGTACTTC.